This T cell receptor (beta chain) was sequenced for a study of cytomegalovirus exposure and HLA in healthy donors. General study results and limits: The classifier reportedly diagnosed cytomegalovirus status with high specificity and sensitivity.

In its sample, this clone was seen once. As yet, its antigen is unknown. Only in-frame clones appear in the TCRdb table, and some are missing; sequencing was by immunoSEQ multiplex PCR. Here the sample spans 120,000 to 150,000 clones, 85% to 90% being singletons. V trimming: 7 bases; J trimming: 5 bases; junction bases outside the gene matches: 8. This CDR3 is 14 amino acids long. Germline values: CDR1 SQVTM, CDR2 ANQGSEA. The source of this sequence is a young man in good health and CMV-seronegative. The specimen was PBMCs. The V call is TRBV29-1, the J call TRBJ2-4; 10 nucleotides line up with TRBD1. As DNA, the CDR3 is TGCAGCGCCGACCCCGGGACAGGGGAAAACATTCAGTACTTC. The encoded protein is CSADPGTGENIQYF.